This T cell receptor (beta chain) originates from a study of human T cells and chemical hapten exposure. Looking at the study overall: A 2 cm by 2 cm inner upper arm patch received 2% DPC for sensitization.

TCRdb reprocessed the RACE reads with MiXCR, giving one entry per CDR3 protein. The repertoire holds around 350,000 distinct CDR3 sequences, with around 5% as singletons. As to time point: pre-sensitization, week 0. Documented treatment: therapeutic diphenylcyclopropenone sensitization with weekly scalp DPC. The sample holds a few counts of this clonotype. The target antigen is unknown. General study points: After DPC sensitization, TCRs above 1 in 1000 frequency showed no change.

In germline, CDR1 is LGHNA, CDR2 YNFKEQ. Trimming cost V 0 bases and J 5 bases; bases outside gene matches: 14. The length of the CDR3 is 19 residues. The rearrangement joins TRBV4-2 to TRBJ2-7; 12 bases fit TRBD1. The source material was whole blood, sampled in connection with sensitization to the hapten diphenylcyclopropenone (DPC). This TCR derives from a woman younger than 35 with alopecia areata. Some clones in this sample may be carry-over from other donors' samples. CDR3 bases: TGTGCCAGCAGCCAAGATAGTGGGACAGGGGGCATTTATTATGACGAGCAGTACTTC. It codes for CASSQDSGTGGIYYDEQYF.